Below, 29 T cell receptor beta chains from the same sample are listed, as sequenced in a study of blood T cells in healthy people across ages. The authors ran a second PCR of about 6 to 11 cycles using a sample-barcoded 5' primer and a J-beta primer mix. TCRdb processed the 5' RACE reads anew with MiXCR; each CDR3 protein has one entry. Of around 1,700,000 distinct CDR3 sequences in the sample, roughly 30% were seen once. The sequenced sample was blood. The receptors originated from a woman aged 25 to 39 in good health.

The chain employs TRBV4-3 and TRBJ1-2, with D possibly TRBD1 on 5 matching bases. The CDR3 totals 15 residues. V lost 0 bases, J lost 8 bases, and 16 bases lay in between. Germline assignment: CDR1 LGHNA and CDR2 YSLEER. The CDR3 sequence: CASSQEGSGARGYTF. In nucleotides, the CDR3 is TGCGCCAGCAGCCAAGAAGGTTCTGGGGCGCGGGGCTACACCTTC.

The V and J genes are TRBV2 and TRBJ1-2; unclear D gene. Germline-derived CDR1 and CDR2 are SNHLY and FYNNEI. The CDR3 is made up of 14 amino acids. The germline V and J ends were trimmed by 3 bases and 6 bases, with 14 bases remaining between them. The CDR3 bases are TGTGCCAGCAGTGACGGTTACGGGATGGATGGCTACACCTTC. Residues: CASSDGYGMDGYTF.

This clonotype was seen at least ten times. The rearrangement links TRBV5-5 to TRBJ2-7; no definite D call. This CDR3 is built from 16 residues. V lost 0 bases and J lost 2, with 15 bases in between. Germline assignment: CDR1 SGHKS and CDR2 YYEKEE (reference sequence). CDR3 nucleotide sequence: TGTGCCAGCAGCTTGGCCCCGGTGAGGAGCACCTACGAGCAGTACTTC. Encoded protein: CASSLAPVRSTYEQYF.

The J gene is TRBJ2-1, the V gene TRBV6-5, with a weak D call TRBD2 (5 bases). Trimming removed 7 bases from V and 4 bases from J, with 14 bases in between. CDR1 and CDR2 (germline): MNHEY, SVGAGI. This CDR3 has 14 residues. The CDR3 nucleotides read TGTGCCAGCATTCTAGCCTCTCCTTACAATGAGCAGTTCTTC. This translates into CASILASPYNEQFF.

This clonotype was found once. A much larger clone sits a single nucleotide away, making a read error possible. This chain links TRBV4-3 with TRBJ1-2; possible D gene TRBD1, 6 bases. From germline, CDR1 is LGHNA and CDR2 YSLEER. The CDR3 is 14 residues long. Trimming shortened V by 5 bases and J by 7 bases, and 17 bases separated the two germline ends. CDR3 in DNA: TGCGCCAGCAGCGCCTCGAGGGGGGACTGTGGCTACACCTTC. Encoded protein: CASSASRGDCGYTF.

This clonotype was observed a single time. A read error is possible here, since a much larger clone lies one base away. The chain carries TRBV6-1 and TRBJ2-7; 9 bases are shared with TRBD1. The germline CDR1 and CDR2 sequences are MNHNS and SASEGT. V lost 6 bases to trimming and J lost 3 bases; unmatched junction nucleotides: 6. This CDR3 has 14 residues. In DNA, the CDR3 is TGTGCCAGCAGGACAGGGGGAGGTGGCTACGAGCAGTACTTC. This translates into CASRTGGGGYEQYF.

As regards this clonotype: A much larger clone is a single base away; this may be a read error. The chain combines TRBV20-1 with TRBJ2-1, with 7 bases lining up with TRBD2. The CDR3 runs 14 residues. V dropped 5 bases and J dropped 6; count of bases not matched to a gene: 10. CDR1 is DFQATT and CDR2 is SNEGSKA in the germline V gene (reference sequence). The CDR3 region has the DNA TGCAGTGCTCATCCGAGACTAGCACCCAATGAGCAGTTCTTC. It specifies CSAHPRLAPNEQFF.

This clonotype showed up many times. The chain uses TRBV9 and TRBJ2-5, with 8 bases that match TRBD1. Trimming cost V 1 base and J 0 bases; bases outside gene matches: 2. The CDR3 loop spans 15 amino acids. Germline-derived CDR1 and CDR2 are SGDLS and YYNGEE. The CDR3 sequence: CASSVRTGNQETQYF. Here the CDR3 DNA reads TGTGCCAGCAGCGTAAGGACAGGGAACCAAGAGACCCAGTACTTC.

This chain uses TRBV6-5 with TRBJ1-1, with D perhaps TRBD1 (5 bases). The ends were cut back, 0 bases at V and 6 bases at J, with 11 bases in the middle. CDR1 is MNHEY and CDR2 is SVGAGI in the germline V gene. The CDR3 runs 14 residues. CDR3 amino acids: CASSYSRQKPEAFF. CDR3 in DNA: TGTGCCAGCAGTTACTCGAGACAGAAGCCTGAAGCTTTCTTT.

This clonotype has only a few counts. The CDR3 loop reads CASSLAQGSADTQYF. CDR3 in DNA: TGTGCCAGCAGCTTAGCGCAGGGATCCGCAGATACGCAGTATTTT. The chain has TRBV7-9 and TRBJ2-3; D might be TRBD1 (5 bases). The germline V gene has CDR1 SEHNR and CDR2 FQNEAQ (reference sequence). Trimming took off 0 bases at V and 4 bases at J, with 11 bases between the two ends. This CDR3 comprises 15 residues.

The CDR3 DNA reads as TGTGCCATCAGTGGTGGAGGAGTCTTCCAGCAGTACTTC. Translation gives CAISGGGVFQQYF. This chain joins TRBV10-3 and TRBJ2-4; D is perhaps TRBD2 (5 bases). The CDR3 extends over 13 amino acids. The V end lost 4 bases, the J end lost 13 bases, and 17 bases lay between the germline ends. In germline, CDR1 is ENHRY, CDR2 SYGVKD.

The sample holds a few counts of this clonotype. This chain joins TRBV12-3 or TRBV12-4 and TRBJ2-7; 8 nucleotides agree with TRBD1. The V gene end was trimmed by 5 bases and the J gene end by 6 bases; junction bases not matched to a gene: 6. This CDR3 region has 13 residues. The CDR3 DNA follows: TGTGCCAGCAGTCCGACAGGGGACTGCGAGCAGTACTTC. Protein sequence: CASSPTGDCEQYF.

The chain has TRBV21-1 and TRBJ1-6; the table calls TRBD1, which could not be checked here. TRBV21-1 is a pseudogene locus. The CDR3 runs 15 residues. The CDR3 here is CASSSRGQGRSPLHF. The CDR3 DNA reads TGTGCCAGCAGCTCACGCGGACAGGGCCGGTCACCCCTCCACTTT.

This chain uses TRBV6-5 with TRBJ2-7, with D maybe TRBD2 (7 bases). Germline CDR1 MNHEY, CDR2 SVGAGI. Trimming removed 0 bases from V and 6 bases from J, with 15 bases in between. The CDR3 contains 15 residues. The CDR3, as DNA: TGTGCCAGCAGTTACTCGAATTCGGGGGGCCTCGAGCAGTACTTC. It is translated as CASSYSNSGGLEQYF.

This clonotype was picked up many times. The DNA for the CDR3 is TGCAGTGCTAGTTCCGGGGGGCCCTACGAGCAGTACTTC. The encoded protein is CSASSGGPYEQYF. The chain links TRBV20-1 to TRBJ2-7; D possibly corresponds to TRBD2 (7 bases). The V end lost 3 bases, the J end lost 2 bases, and 11 bases lay between the germline ends. The germline V gene has CDR1 DFQATT and CDR2 SNEGSKA (reference sequence). CDR3 size: 13 residues.

This clonotype appeared a few times. The V and J genes are TRBV29-1 and TRBJ1-5; possible D gene TRBD1, 6 bases. V lost 4 bases to trimming and J lost 6 bases, with 13 bases between them. Germline V gives CDR1 SQVTM, CDR2 ANQGSEA. This CDR3 is 13 amino acids long. The CDR3 nucleotides read TGCAGCGTTGGAGGGGGGATGGGTCAGCCCCAGCATTTT. Translating it yields CSVGGGMGQPQHF. Combining the CDR3 with reference TRBV29-1 and TRBJ1-5 gives the whole variable domain SAVISQKPSRDICQRGTSLTIQCQVDSQVTMMFWYRQQPGQSLTLIATANQGSEATYESGFVIDKFPISRPNLTFSTLTVSNMSPEDSSIYLCSVGGGMGQPQHFGDGTRLSIL.

This clonotype showed up many times. This chain joins TRBV29-1 and TRBJ1-1; D uncertain. Germline-derived CDR1 and CDR2 are SQVTM and ANQGSEA. The CDR3 has 14 amino acids. Trimming stripped 3 bases from V and 7 bases from J, with 18 bases between. CDR3 region: CSVEEARAVGEAFF. The CDR3 nucleotides read TGCAGCGTTGAGGAGGCCAGAGCAGTGGGTGAAGCTTTCTTT. The variable domain in full, with the rest retrieved from reference TRBV29-1 and TRBJ1-1, is SAVISQKPSRDICQRGTSLTIQCQVDSQVTMMFWYRQQPGQSLTLIATANQGSEATYESGFVIDKFPISRPNLTFSTLTVSNMSPEDSSIYLCSVEEARAVGEAFFGQGTRLTVV.

The chain couples TRBV7-9 to TRBJ2-1; TRBD1 aligns across 7 bases. Trimming cost V 1 base and J 8 bases; bases outside gene matches: 8. The CDR3 is made up of 15 amino acids. Germline lookup yields CDR1 SEHNR and CDR2 FQNEAQ (reference sequence). The CDR3 loop reads CASSLELGQSYEQFF. The CDR3 DNA is TGTGCCAGCAGCTTAGAGTTGGGACAGAGCTATGAGCAGTTCTTC.

There are many counts of this clonotype. This chain uses TRBV12-3 or TRBV12-4 with TRBJ1-4; D is ambiguous. This CDR3 has 12 residues. The ends were cut back, 3 bases at V and 8 bases at J, with 7 bases in the middle. The CDR3 bases are TGTGCCAGCAGTTTCGTAGGGGAAAAACTGTTTTTT. This codes for CASSFVGEKLFF.

This clonotype appeared a single time. A much more abundant neighbour one base away suggests this may be a read error. This chain connects TRBV5-1 to TRBJ2-7; D unresolved. The CDR3 has 12 residues. Germline V gene lookup returns CDR1 SGHRS and CDR2 YFSETQ. Trimming stripped 3 bases from V and 7 bases from J, with 11 bases between. The CDR3: CASSSVVGEQYF. CDR3 coding DNA: TGCGCCAGCAGCTCGGTAGTTGGGGAGCAGTACTTC.

The chain links TRBV28 to TRBJ2-1, with D possibly being TRBD1 or TRBD2 (6 bases each). The V end lost 10 bases, the J end lost 2 bases, and 15 bases lay between the germline ends. This CDR3 spans 14 amino acids. CDR1 and CDR2 (germline): MDHEN, SYDVKM. Written as DNA, the CDR3 is TGTGCCACCCTAGAGGGGGGCCCCTACAATGAGCAGTTCTTC. Protein sequence: CATLEGGPYNEQFF.

Only a few counts were recorded for this clonotype. The chain carries TRBV20-1 and TRBJ2-4; weak D call: TRBD2 (5 bases). This CDR3 is 14 amino acids long. In germline, CDR1 is DFQATT, CDR2 SNEGSKA (reference sequence). Trimming took off 3 bases at V and 1 base at J, with 10 bases between the two ends. The CDR3 DNA sequence: TGCAGTGCTAGTGAGGGTTGGGCCAAAAACATTCAGTACTTC. This gives the protein CSASEGWAKNIQYF.

This clonotype was detected only a few times. The rearrangement links TRBV10-3 to TRBJ2-1, with 11 bases lining up with TRBD2. Germline trimming cut 3 bases from V and 4 bases from J; bases unmatched to any gene: 2. Germline V gene sequence: CDR1 ENHRY, CDR2 SYGVKD. The CDR3 runs 15 residues. The CDR3 reads CAISDGTSGYNEQFF. The DNA of the CDR3 is TGTGCCATCAGTGACGGGACTAGCGGTTACAATGAGCAGTTCTTC.

This clonotype was detected many times. This CDR3 is CASRPSGNIYEQYF. CDR3 sequence (DNA): TGTGCCAGCAGACCAAGCGGGAATATCTACGAGCAGTACTTC. The V gene is TRBV6-1, the J gene TRBJ2-7, with TRBD2 identical over 7 bases. There are 14 residues in the CDR3. Germline-derived CDR1 and CDR2 are MNHNS and SASEGT. With V trimmed by 6 bases and J by 3 bases, 8 bases remained unmatched.

This sequence joins TRBV7-2 and TRBJ2-5; D not certain. V was shortened by 3 bases and J by 5 bases, with 10 bases between the two germline ends. This CDR3 spans 13 amino acids. CDR1 and CDR2 from the germline V gene are SGHTA and FQGNSA. This CDR3 is CASSFVGSETQYF. The CDR3 DNA is TGTGCCAGCAGCTTCGTGGGATCGGAGACCCAGTACTTC.

In regard to this clonotype: One end of the junction does not line up with germline, which may come from a read error. This sequence joins TRBV7-9 and TRBJ2-1, with a tentative D call TRBD2 (5 bases). CDR1 and CDR2 from the germline V gene are SEHNR and FQNEAQ (reference sequence). The CDR3 sequence is 12 residues long. The CDR3 sequence is CTSSGGDNEQFF. In nucleotides, the CDR3 is TGTACCAGCAGTGGAGGCGACAATGAGCAGTTCTTC.

This clonotype was seen more than once but under ten times. J is TRBJ2-7 and V is TRBV6-6; D is possibly TRBD1 (6 bases). This CDR3 has 15 residues. Germline V gives CDR1 MNHNY, CDR2 SVGAGI (reference sequence). Trimming removed 2 bases at V and 5 bases at J, with 16 bases between. The CDR3 DNA follows: TGTGCCAGCAGTTACCTGCAGGACAGTTTCGACGAGCAGTACTTC. Amino acids: CASSYLQDSFDEQYF.

This chain joins TRBV12-3 or TRBV12-4 and TRBJ2-5; D ambiguous. The CDR3 covers 11 residues. V lost 7 bases to trimming and J lost 4 bases, with 7 bases between them. The CDR3 loop reads CASKTGETQYF. CDR3 nucleotides: TGTGCCAGCAAGACGGGAGAGACCCAGTACTTC.

Of note for this clonotype: Compared with germline, one end of the junction differs, possibly owing to a read error. This rearrangement joins TRBV3-1 to TRBJ2-3, with TRBD2 identical over 9 bases. This CDR3 has 18 amino acids. CDR1 is LGHDT and CDR2 is YNNKEL in the germline V gene (reference sequence). The CDR3 nucleotides read TGTGCCAGCAGCCAAGAGCTTTACGGGGGGACTAGCACAGGTACGCAGTATTTT. Protein product: CASSQELYGGTSTGTQYF.